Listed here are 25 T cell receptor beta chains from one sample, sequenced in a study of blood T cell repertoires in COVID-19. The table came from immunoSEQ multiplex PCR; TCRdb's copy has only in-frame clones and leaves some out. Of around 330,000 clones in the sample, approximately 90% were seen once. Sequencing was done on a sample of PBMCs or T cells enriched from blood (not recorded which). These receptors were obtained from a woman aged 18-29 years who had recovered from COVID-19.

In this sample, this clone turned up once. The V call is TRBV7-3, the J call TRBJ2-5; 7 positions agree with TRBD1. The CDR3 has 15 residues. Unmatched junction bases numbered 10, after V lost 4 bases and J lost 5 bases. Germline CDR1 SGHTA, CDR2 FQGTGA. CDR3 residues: CASSSRGGRFETQYF. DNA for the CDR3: TGTGCCAGCAGCTCGCGAGGGGGCCGGTTCGAGACCCAGTACTTC.

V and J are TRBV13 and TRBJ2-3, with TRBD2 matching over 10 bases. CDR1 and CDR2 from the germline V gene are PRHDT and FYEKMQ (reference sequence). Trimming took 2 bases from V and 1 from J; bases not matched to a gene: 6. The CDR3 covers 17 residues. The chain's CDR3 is CASSLRLAGARTDTQYF. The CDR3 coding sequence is TGTGCCAGCAGCTTAAGGCTAGCGGGGGCCCGCACAGATACGCAGTATTTT.

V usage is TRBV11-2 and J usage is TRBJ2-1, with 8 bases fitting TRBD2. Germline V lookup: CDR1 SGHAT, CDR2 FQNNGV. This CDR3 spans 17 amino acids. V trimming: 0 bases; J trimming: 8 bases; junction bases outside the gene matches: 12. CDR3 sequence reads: CASSLDHNPGGLHEQFF. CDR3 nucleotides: TGTGCCAGCAGCTTAGATCACAACCCGGGAGGGCTTCATGAGCAGTTCTTC.

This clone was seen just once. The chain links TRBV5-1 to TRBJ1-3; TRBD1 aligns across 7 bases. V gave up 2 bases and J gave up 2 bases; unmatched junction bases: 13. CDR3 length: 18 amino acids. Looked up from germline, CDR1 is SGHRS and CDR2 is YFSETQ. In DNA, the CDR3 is TGCGCCAGCAGCTTACTGCCCTTCCAGGGGGAACCTGGAAACACCATATATTTT. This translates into CASSLLPFQGEPGNTIYF.

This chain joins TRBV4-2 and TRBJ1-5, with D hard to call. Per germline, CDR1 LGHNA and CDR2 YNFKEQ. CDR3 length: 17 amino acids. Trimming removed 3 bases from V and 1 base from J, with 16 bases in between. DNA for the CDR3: TGTGCCAGCAGCCAGTACCTCTCGGGAGGGAGCAATCAGCCCCAGCATTTT. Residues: CASSQYLSGGSNQPQHF.

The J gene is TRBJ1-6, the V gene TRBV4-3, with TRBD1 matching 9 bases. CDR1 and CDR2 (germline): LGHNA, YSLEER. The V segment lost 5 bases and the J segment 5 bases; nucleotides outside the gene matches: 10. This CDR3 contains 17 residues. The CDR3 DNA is TGCGCCAGCAGCGCCGACACAGGGGGCTCTCATAATTCACCCCTCCACTTT. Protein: CASSADTGGSHNSPLHF.

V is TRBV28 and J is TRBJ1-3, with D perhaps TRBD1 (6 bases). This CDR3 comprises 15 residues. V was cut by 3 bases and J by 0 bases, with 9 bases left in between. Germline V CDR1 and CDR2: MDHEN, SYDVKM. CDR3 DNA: TGTGCCAGCAGTTTTCCCAGGGGCTCTGGAAACACCATATATTTT. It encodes CASSFPRGSGNTIYF. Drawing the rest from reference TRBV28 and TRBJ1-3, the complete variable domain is DVKVTQSSRYLVKRTGEKVFLECVQDMDHENMFWYRQDPGLGLRLIYFSYDVKMKEKGDIPEGYSVSREKKERFSLILESASTNQTSMYLCASSFPRGSGNTIYFGEGSWLTVV.

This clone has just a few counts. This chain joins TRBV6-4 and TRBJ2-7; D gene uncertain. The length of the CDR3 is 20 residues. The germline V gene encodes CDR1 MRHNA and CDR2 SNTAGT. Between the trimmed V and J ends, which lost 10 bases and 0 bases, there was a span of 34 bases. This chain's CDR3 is CATSPGAETPHPLSSYEQYF. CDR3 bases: TGTGCCACCTCCCCCGGCGCCGAGACTCCCCACCCCTTGAGCTCCTACGAGCAGTACTTC.

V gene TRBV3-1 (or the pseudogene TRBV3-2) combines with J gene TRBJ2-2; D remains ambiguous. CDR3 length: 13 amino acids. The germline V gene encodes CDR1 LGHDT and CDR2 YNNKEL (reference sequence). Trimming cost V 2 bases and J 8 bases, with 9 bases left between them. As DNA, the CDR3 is TGTGCCAGCAGCCAATATCTGAGTGGGGAGCTGTTTTTT. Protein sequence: CASSQYLSGELFF.

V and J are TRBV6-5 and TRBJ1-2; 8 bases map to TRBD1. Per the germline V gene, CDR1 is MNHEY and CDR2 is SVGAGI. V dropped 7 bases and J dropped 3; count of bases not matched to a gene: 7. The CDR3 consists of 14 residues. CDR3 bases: TGTGCCAGCACCCGGACAGGGTCGGACTATGGCTACACCTTC. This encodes CASTRTGSDYGYTF.

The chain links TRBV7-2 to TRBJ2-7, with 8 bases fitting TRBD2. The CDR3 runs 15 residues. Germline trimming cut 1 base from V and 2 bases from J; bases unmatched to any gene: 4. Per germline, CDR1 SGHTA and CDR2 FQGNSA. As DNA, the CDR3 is TGTGCCAGCAGCTTAGTAATAGCGGGAACCTACGAGCAGTACTTC. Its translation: CASSLVIAGTYEQYF.

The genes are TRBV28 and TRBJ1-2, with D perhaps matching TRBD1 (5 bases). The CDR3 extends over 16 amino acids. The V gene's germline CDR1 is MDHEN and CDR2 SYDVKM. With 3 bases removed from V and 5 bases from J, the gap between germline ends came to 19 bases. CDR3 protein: CASSLGTGTVLYGYTF. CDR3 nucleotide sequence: TGTGCCAGCAGTTTGGGGACTGGGACGGTGCTTTATGGCTACACCTTC.

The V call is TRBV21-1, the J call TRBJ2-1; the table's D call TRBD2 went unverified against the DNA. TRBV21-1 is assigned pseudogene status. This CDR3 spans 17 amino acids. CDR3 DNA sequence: TGTGCCAGCAGCAAAGGGTCGGGAGGGTCCTCCTACAATGAGCAGTTCTTC. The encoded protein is CASSKGSGGSSYNEQFF.

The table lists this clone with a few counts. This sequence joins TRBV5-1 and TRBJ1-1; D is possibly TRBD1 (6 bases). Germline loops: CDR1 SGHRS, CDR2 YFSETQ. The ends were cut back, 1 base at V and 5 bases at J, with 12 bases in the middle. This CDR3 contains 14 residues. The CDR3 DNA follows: TGCGCCAGCAGCTTGACAGGGACGGGGACTGAAGCTTTCTTT. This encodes CASSLTGTGTEAFF.

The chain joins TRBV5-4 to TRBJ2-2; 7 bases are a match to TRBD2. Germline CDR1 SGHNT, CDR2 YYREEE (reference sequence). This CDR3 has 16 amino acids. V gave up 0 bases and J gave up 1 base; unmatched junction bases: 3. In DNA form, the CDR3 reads TGTGCCAGCAGCTTGGGGCCTAGCGGGAACACCGGGGAGCTGTTTTTT. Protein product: CASSLGPSGNTGELFF.

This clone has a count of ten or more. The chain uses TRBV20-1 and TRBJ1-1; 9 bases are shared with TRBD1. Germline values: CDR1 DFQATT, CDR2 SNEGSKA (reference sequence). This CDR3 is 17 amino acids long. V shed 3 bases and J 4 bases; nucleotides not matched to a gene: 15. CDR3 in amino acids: CSASGTGWYESATEAFF. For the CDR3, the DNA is TGCAGTGCTAGTGGGACAGGGTGGTATGAATCGGCCACTGAAGCTTTCTTT.

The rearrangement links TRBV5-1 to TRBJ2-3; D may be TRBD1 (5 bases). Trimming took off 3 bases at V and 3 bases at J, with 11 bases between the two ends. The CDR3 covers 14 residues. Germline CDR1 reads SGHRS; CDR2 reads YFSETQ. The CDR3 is CASSYNQGTDTQYF. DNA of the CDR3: TGCGCCAGCAGCTATAATCAGGGAACAGATACGCAGTATTTT.

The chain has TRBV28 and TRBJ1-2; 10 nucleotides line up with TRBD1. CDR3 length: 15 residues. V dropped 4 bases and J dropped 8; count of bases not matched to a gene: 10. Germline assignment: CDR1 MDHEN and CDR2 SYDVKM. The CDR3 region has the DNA TGTGCCAGCAGTTACCCGGACAGGGGGTTGTGGGGCTACACCTTC. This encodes CASSYPDRGLWGYTF.

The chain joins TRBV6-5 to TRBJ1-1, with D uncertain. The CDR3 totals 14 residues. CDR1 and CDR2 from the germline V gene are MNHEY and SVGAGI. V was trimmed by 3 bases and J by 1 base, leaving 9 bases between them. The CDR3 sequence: CASSYPSSNTEAFF. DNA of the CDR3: TGTGCCAGCAGTTATCCTAGTTCGAACACTGAAGCTTTCTTT.

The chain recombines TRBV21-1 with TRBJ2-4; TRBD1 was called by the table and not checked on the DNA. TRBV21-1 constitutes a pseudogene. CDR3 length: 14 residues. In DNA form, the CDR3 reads TGTGCCAGCATTGGACAGAAGGCCAAAAACATTCAGTACTTC. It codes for CASIGQKAKNIQYF.

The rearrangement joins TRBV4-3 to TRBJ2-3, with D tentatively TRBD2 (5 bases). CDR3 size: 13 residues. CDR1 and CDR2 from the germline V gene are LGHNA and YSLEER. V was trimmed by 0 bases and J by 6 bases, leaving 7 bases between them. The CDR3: CASSQDLADTQYF. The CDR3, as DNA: TGCGCCAGCAGCCAAGATTTAGCGGATACGCAGTATTTT.

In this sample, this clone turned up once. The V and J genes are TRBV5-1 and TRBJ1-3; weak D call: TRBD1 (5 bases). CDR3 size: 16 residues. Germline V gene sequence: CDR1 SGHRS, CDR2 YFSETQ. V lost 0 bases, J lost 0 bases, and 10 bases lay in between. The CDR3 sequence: CASSLGQWSSGNTIYF. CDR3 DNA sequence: TGCGCCAGCAGCTTGGGACAGTGGAGCTCTGGAAACACCATATATTTT. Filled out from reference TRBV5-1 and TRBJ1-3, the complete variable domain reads KAGVTQTPRYLIKTRGQQVTLSCSPISGHRSVSWYQQTPGQGLQFLFEYFSETQRNKGNFPGRFSGRQFSNSRSEMNVSTLELGDSALYLCASSLGQWSSGNTIYFGEGSWLTVV.

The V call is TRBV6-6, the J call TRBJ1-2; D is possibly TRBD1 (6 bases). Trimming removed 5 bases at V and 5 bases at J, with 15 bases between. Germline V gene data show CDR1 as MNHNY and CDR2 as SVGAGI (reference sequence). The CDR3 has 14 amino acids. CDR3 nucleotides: TGTGCCAGCAGTAGGATTGACAGGAGATATGGCTACACCTTC. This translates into CASSRIDRRYGYTF.

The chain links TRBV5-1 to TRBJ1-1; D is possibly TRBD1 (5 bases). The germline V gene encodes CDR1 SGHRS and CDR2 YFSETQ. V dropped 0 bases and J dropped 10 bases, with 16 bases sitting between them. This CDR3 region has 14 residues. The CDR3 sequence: CASSLDAQGTRAFF. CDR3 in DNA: TGCGCCAGCAGCTTGGATGCCCAGGGCACACGAGCTTTCTTT.

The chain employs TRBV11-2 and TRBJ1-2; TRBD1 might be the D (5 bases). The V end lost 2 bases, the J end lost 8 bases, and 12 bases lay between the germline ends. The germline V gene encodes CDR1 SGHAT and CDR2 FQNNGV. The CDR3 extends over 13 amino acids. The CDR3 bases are TGTGCCAGCAGCTTAAGGGCAGGGATAGGCTACACCTTC. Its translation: CASSLRAGIGYTF.